The present entry profiles one TCR beta chain with its context. Its antigen is unknown. The sample comes from a study of CD8 T cells in ankylosing spondylitis. Study-level findings and limits: Matched ankylosing spondylitis synovial fluid reportedly showed significant enrichment of disease-linked clones. In ankylosing spondylitis blood, a motif of fewer than 10 highly homologous TCR beta variants appeared characteristic.

V was trimmed by 0 bases and J by 4 bases, leaving 10 bases between them. The CDR3 covers 15 residues. Germline loops: CDR1 SGHRS, CDR2 YFSETQ. Using its own MiXCR run on the 5' RACE reads, TCRdb lists one record per CDR3 protein. The sample has a few hundred thousand distinct CDR3 sequences; roughly 8% are singletons. The gene calls are TRBV5-1 and TRBJ2-2; D may be TRBD2 (6 bases). This receptor was identified in a male donor with ankylosing spondylitis. Input material: blood, either unsorted or a sorted T cell fraction (not recorded which). CDR3 amino acids: CASSLVGSGTGELFF. CDR3 in DNA: TGCGCCAGCAGCTTGGTCGGGAGTGGCACCGGGGAGCTGTTTTTT.